The 19 T cell receptor beta chains given below trace back to one sample, sequenced in a study of OX40 agonist ivuxolimab in advanced cancers. The method was immunoSEQ multiplex PCR; TCRdb's version includes in-frame clones alone and lacks a portion of them. This table holds about 83,000 clones, 70% to 85% found once. Sample: CD4+ or CD8+ T cells sorted from blood, taken in a trial of the OX40 agonist ivuxolimab. These receptors were taken from an adult with an advanced solid tumor such as melanoma, head and neck, liver or kidney cancer.

The chain employs TRBV13 and TRBJ2-7; TRBD1 is a possible D gene (6 bases). The V end lost 0 bases, the J end lost 2 bases, and 8 bases lay between the germline ends. The V gene's germline CDR1 is PRHDT and CDR2 FYEKMQ (reference sequence). CDR3 size: 14 residues. The CDR3 DNA follows: TGTGCCAGCAGCTTAGGTGGGACAACCTACGAGCAGTACTTC. Translating it yields CASSLGGTTYEQYF.

As DNA, the CDR3 is TGTGCCACCGGGGGAGTGGTCGCCGGGGAGCTGTTTTTT. Translated: CATGGVVAGELFF. V usage is TRBV15 and J usage is TRBJ2-2, with D perhaps assigned TRBD1 or TRBD2 (5 bases each). V was clipped by 8 bases and J by 6 bases, with 13 bases between them. CDR1 LNHNV and CDR2 YYDKDF come from the germline V gene (reference sequence). The CDR3 extends over 13 amino acids.

For the CDR3, the DNA is TGTGCCAGCAGCTCCCCTATACAGGGATATGAGCAGTTCTTC. Amino acid sequence: CASSSPIQGYEQFF. The J gene is TRBJ2-1, the V gene TRBV7-2; D might be TRBD1 (6 bases). Germline CDR1 and CDR2: SGHTA and FQGNSA. The CDR3 is made up of 14 amino acids. Trimming left V 4 bases short and J 8 bases short, with 15 bases between.

This chain links TRBV27 with TRBJ1-4; perhaps TRBD1 as D (6 bases). The CDR3 contains 15 residues. Deletions cut 5 bases from V and 2 bases from J, with 12 bases between. The V gene's germline CDR1 is MNHEY and CDR2 SMNVEV (reference sequence). CDR3 region: CASSPTGATNEKLFF. CDR3 DNA: TGTGCCAGCAGTCCCACGGGGGCTACTAATGAAAAACTGTTTTTT.

V and J are TRBV19 and TRBJ1-2, with D perhaps TRBD1 (6 bases). Germline V gene data show CDR1 as LNHDA and CDR2 as SQIVND (reference sequence). The CDR3 length is 16 residues. V gave up 1 base and J gave up 6 bases, with 18 bases separating them. Here the CDR3 reads CASSIAYLKGGHGYTF. Here the CDR3 DNA reads TGTGCCAGTAGTATAGCCTATCTAAAGGGGGGCCATGGCTACACCTTC.

The J gene is TRBJ1-3, the V gene TRBV7-2, with 7 positions matching TRBD1. J lost 4 bases, V lost 7 bases, and 13 bases had no gene match. The CDR3 consists of 16 residues. Germline V CDR1 and CDR2: SGHTA, FQGNSA. CDR3 DNA: TGTGCCAGCACCCTATCGACAGGGCCGCTAGGAAACACCATATATTTT. This sequence encodes CASTLSTGPLGNTIYF.

The genes are TRBV4-1 and TRBJ1-5; 10 positions agree with TRBD1. The CDR3 totals 19 residues. J lost 2 bases, V lost 2 bases, and 12 bases had no gene match. CDR1 and CDR2 from the germline V gene are MGHRA and YSYEKL. The CDR3 coding sequence is TGCGCCAGCAGCCAAATACCGGGACAGGGGCGGGGAGGCAATCAGCCCCAGCATTTT. This encodes CASSQIPGQGRGGNQPQHF.

This clone was seen just once. The rearrangement uses TRBV14 and TRBJ2-1, with 7 bases fitting TRBD1. CDR3 length: 16 amino acids. CDR1 is SGHDN, CDR2 FVKESK, per germline. With V trimmed by 4 bases and J by 8 bases, 14 bases remained unmatched. The CDR3 DNA is TGTGCCAGCAGCCCCACCGAACGGACAGGTTCCTATGAGCAGTTCTTC. Translated, it gives CASSPTERTGSYEQFF.

The V call is TRBV2, the J call TRBJ1-3, with TRBD1 matching over 8 bases. Germline trimming cut 4 bases from V and 2 bases from J; bases unmatched to any gene: 4. Germline CDR1 is SNHLY and CDR2 is FYNNEI. The CDR3 consists of 15 residues. CDR3 loop: CASSVYRGTGNTIYF. In DNA, the CDR3 is TGTGCCAGCAGTGTTTACAGGGGGACTGGAAACACCATATATTTT.

The rearrangement links TRBV5-5 to TRBJ1-5; possible D gene TRBD1, 5 bases. The V and J ends lost 4 bases and 0 bases respectively, with 11 bases between them. The germline CDR1 and CDR2 sequences are SGHKS and YYEKEE (reference sequence). CDR3 length: 15 amino acids. The CDR3 is CASSPGASSNQPQHF. As DNA, the CDR3 is TGTGCCAGCAGCCCCGGGGCCTCTAGCAATCAGCCCCAGCATTTT.

The V gene is TRBV7-9, the J gene TRBJ1-4; perhaps TRBD1 as D (6 bases). CDR1 is SEHNR, CDR2 FQNEAQ, per germline (reference sequence). Between the trimmed V and J ends, which lost 5 bases and 9 bases, there was a span of 19 bases. CDR3 length: 15 amino acids. The CDR3 DNA is TGTGCCAGCAGCCGAGGTGGACAGAGCTCACAAAAACTGTTTTTT. The encoded protein is CASSRGGQSSQKLFF.

V gene TRBV6-4 combines with J gene TRBJ1-2; D ambiguous. The germline gives CDR1 MRHNA, CDR2 SNTAGT. CDR3 length equals 13 residues. V shed 3 bases and J shed 4 bases, with 9 bases lying between them. CDR3 DNA sequence: TGTGCCAGCAGTGAAACAGTCTTCTATGGCTACACCTTC. Amino acids: CASSETVFYGYTF.

This clone was observed a single time. The CDR3 nucleotides are TGTGCCAGTAGGGATTACAGGGAGGAGACCCAGTACTTC. It encodes CASRDYREETQYF. The chain has TRBV19 and TRBJ2-5; tentatively, D is TRBD1 (6 bases). The CDR3 runs to 13 residues. Germline V gene lookup returns CDR1 LNHDA and CDR2 SQIVND (reference sequence). V lost 6 bases and J 5 bases, leaving 13 bases between the germline ends.

The chain employs TRBV6-6 and TRBJ2-7; the D gene is possibly TRBD1 (6 bases). CDR3 size: 14 residues. The V end lost 0 bases, the J end lost 3 bases, and 9 bases lay between the germline ends. CDR1 and CDR2 (germline): MNHNY, SVGAGI (reference sequence). CDR3 residues: CASSYSGANYEQYF. The CDR3 DNA reads as TGTGCCAGCAGTTACTCGGGGGCCAACTACGAGCAGTACTTC.

V and J are TRBV19 and TRBJ2-5; perhaps TRBD2 as D (6 bases). Germline CDR1 reads LNHDA; CDR2 reads SQIVND (reference sequence). V dropped 7 bases and J dropped 5 bases, with 11 bases sitting between them. The CDR3 is made up of 12 amino acids. The CDR3 coding sequence is TGTGCCAGTACTACCCGGGGGGAGACCCAGTACTTC. Translation: CASTTRGETQYF.

The rearrangement joins TRBV10-3 to TRBJ1-1; D is ambiguous. This CDR3 spans 14 amino acids. The germline V and J ends were trimmed by 7 bases and 2 bases, with 14 bases remaining between them. Germline CDR1 ENHRY, CDR2 SYGVKD. As DNA, the CDR3 is TGTGCCATCAAGGCTAACAGAGTCAACACTGAAGCTTTCTTT. Its protein product is CAIKANRVNTEAFF.

This clone was counted once. This chain links TRBV2 with TRBJ2-7; 8 bases fit TRBD1. The V gene's germline CDR1 is SNHLY and CDR2 FYNNEI. This CDR3 is built from 15 residues. J lost 8 bases, V lost 4 bases, and 13 bases had no gene match. The CDR3 DNA follows: TGTGCCAGCAGTGGGGGTTGGGACAGGAAAGTAAAGCAGTACTTC. Its protein is CASSGGWDRKVKQYF.

The V gene is TRBV2, the J gene TRBJ1-5; no clear D gene. Trimming pared 4 bases from V and 0 bases from J, leaving 16 bases between. Germline loops: CDR1 SNHLY, CDR2 FYNNEI. The length of the CDR3 is 17 residues. CDR3 protein: CASSGQGGQISNQPQHF. In nucleotides, the CDR3 is TGTGCCAGCAGTGGACAAGGAGGGCAGATTAGCAATCAGCCCCAGCATTTT.

The chain uses TRBV2 and TRBJ2-5; the match to TRBD2 covers 11 bases. J gave up 2 bases and V 6 bases, and 8 bases lay outside the gene matches. CDR1 is SNHLY, CDR2 FYNNEI, per germline. CDR3 length: 16 amino acids. This chain's CDR3 is CASRVGLAGLQETQYF. The CDR3 bases are TGTGCCAGCAGAGTAGGACTAGCGGGCTTACAAGAGACCCAGTACTTC.